The present entry profiles one TCR beta chain with its context. The sample originates from a study of shared clonotypes between healthy human individuals. Naive CD8 cells lacked CD45RO and underwent positive selection for CCR7, leaving out terminally differentiated effector memory CD45RA+ cells. Some clones are missing from TCRdb's copy, which holds only in-frame ones; the method was immunoSEQ multiplex PCR. The table has about 820,000 clones, almost 95% seen once; the top ten hold 24%. The CDR3 has 13 residues. Per the germline V gene, CDR1 is SQVTM and CDR2 is ANQGSEA. V shed 7 bases and J shed 2 bases, with 15 bases lying between them.

Sequencing was performed on naive CD8+ T cells sorted from blood. This TCR came from a man under 40 in good health. The rearrangement uses TRBV29-1 and TRBJ2-7; perhaps TRBD1 as D (7 bases). The CDR3 DNA sequence: TGCAGCGCCCTGGACAGGACTACCTACGAGCAGTACTTC. This translates into CSALDRTTYEQYF.